The T cell receptor (beta chain) described here comes from a study of T-cell reconstitution after alpha-beta-depleted transplantation in children. Germline CDR1 reads SGHTA; CDR2 reads FQGNSA. The ends were cut back, 5 bases at V and 4 bases at J, with 15 bases in the middle. The CDR3 has 14 amino acids. Molecular barcoding with unique molecular identifiers was used for the TCRbeta library. TCRdb re-derived calls from the PCR reads in MiXCR, one entry per CDR3 protein. Among roughly 23,000 distinct CDR3 sequences, about a tenth were seen once, and the ten largest hold about 23%. In its sample, this clonotype was seen many times.

This specimen was PBMCs from the stem cell graft donor, taken from the stem cell graft. The rearrangement joins TRBV7-2 to TRBJ2-7; unclear D gene. This receptor was obtained from a human donor who donated a stem cell graft to a child with chronic granulomatous disease. The CDR3 reads CASSPRIQTYEQYF. The CDR3 DNA follows: TGTGCCAGCAGCCCCCGTATACAGACTTACGAGCAGTACTTC.